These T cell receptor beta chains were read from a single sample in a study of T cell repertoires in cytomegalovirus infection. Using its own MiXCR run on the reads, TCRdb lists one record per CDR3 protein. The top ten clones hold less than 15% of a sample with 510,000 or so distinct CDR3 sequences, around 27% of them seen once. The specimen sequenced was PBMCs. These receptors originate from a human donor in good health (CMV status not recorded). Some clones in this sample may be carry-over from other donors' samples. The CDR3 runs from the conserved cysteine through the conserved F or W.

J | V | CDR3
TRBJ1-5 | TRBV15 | CATSRKGQPQHF
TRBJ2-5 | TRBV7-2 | CASSLAGAERETQYF
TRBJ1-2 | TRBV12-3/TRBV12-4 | CASSLYREDYGYTF
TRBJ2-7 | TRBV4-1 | CASSQGVRGSDEQYF
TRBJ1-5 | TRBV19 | CASSLQGGGSNQPQHF
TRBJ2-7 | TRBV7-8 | CASSGPQGYEQYF
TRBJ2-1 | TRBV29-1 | CSVGTLIGNEQFF
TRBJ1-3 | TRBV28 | CASSLQQFTGNTIYF
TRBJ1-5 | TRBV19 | CASMLPGANQPQHF
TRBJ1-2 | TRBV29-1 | CSVDAYRLYGYTF
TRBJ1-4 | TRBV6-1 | CASRHSFRDEKLFF
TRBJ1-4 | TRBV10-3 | CAISEGRAVNLFF
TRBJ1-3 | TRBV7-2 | CASSVNTGGYGNTIYF
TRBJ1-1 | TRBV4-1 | CASSFRQGEKTEAFF
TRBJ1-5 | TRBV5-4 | CASSLGDGRNQPQHF
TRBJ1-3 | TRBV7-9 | CASSWGPSSGNTIYF
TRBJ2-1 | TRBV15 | CATSLSGTSGSHEQFF
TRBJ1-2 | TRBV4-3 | CASSQSTGYFGYTF
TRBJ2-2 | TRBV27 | CASSPRGVAGGPNTGELFF
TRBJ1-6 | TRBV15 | CATSRLPVAARNSPLHF
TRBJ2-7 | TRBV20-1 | CSAREGSVYEQYF
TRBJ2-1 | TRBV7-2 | CASSLVSTGGNNEQFF
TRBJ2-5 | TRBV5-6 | CASSLGWKTSGLRQETQYF
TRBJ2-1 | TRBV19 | CASSVPGLGYNEQFF
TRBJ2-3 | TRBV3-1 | CASSPRVSADTQYF
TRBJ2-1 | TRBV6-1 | CASSFPRQGRRDNEQFF
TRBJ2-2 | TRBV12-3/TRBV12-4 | CASILGLAEAGELFF
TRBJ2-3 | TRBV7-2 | CASSLRGSQYF